These 13 T cell receptor beta chains share one sample of origin, sequenced in a study of T cells expressing NK-cell markers. Each CDR3 protein gets one entry in TCRdb, which reprocessed the 5' RACE reads and gives no DNA. The ten most abundant clones cover 37% of a sample with some 140,000 distinct CDR3 sequences. Sequencing was performed on blood T cells: a sorted CD56 or NKG2C T cell subset, CD4+ or CD8+ T cells, or bulk PBMC T cells (not recorded which). The receptors originated from a woman between 50 and 59 years old in good health.

This rearrangement joins TRBV4-2 to TRBJ2-1; TCRdb names TRBD1, which stays unverified in the absence of DNA. The CDR3 covers 15 residues. Looked up from germline, CDR1 is LGHNA and CDR2 is YNFKEQ. CDR3: CASSQDNGEGREQFF.

V usage is TRBV27 and J usage is TRBJ2-1. The CDR3 totals 15 residues. Germline V CDR1 and CDR2: MNHEY, SMNVEV (reference sequence). The CDR3 sequence is CASSFSQNSYNEQFF.

The chain combines TRBV7-2 with TRBJ2-3; TCRdb's D gene call, TRBD2, goes unchecked for lack of DNA. The length of the CDR3 is 16 residues. Germline CDR1 reads SGHTA; CDR2 reads FQGNSA. CDR3 in amino acids: CASSLVTSGNTDTQYF.

The chain uses TRBV4-1 and TRBJ2-1; absent DNA, TCRdb's TRBD2 call cannot be checked. Germline V gene sequence: CDR1 MGHRA, CDR2 YSYEKL. This CDR3 region has 16 residues. CDR3 in amino acids: CASSQVGLAGNNEQFF.

CDR3 loop: CASSLPSGELFF. V gene TRBV7-9 combines with J gene TRBJ2-2; with no DNA, the TCRdb D assignment of TRBD2 cannot be verified. There are 12 residues in the CDR3. Germline V gene lookup returns CDR1 SEHNR and CDR2 FQNEAQ (reference sequence).

The CDR3 sequence: CASSPPAGQGRNEQFF. The rearrangement uses TRBV7-9 and TRBJ2-1; TCRdb's D call, TRBD1, is unchecked because there is no DNA. The CDR3 runs to 16 residues. Germline V gene data show CDR1 as SEHNR and CDR2 as FQNEAQ (reference sequence).

The chain carries TRBV7-9 and TRBJ2-3; TCRdb selects TRBD1, and the lack of DNA leaves this call unchecked. The length of the CDR3 is 17 residues. CDR1 and CDR2 (germline): SEHNR, FQNEAQ (reference sequence). CDR3 sequence reads: CASSPGRQGAATDTQYF.

The chain recombines TRBV5-8 with TRBJ2-7. This CDR3 is built from 13 residues. Germline V gene sequence: CDR1 SGHTS, CDR2 YDEGEE. This CDR3 is CASSHEGSYEQYF.

The chain recombines TRBV5-1 with TRBJ1-2. CDR3 length: 15 residues. In germline, CDR1 is SGHRS, CDR2 YFSETQ. The CDR3 protein is CASSLDETDNYGYTF.

The chain recombines TRBV24-1 with TRBJ2-1. Looked up from germline, CDR1 is KGHDR and CDR2 is SFDVKD. This CDR3 contains 12 residues. Here the CDR3 reads CATSQNYNEQFF.

The V call is TRBV12-3 or TRBV12-4, the J call TRBJ2-3. The CDR3 runs to 14 residues. The CDR3: CASSLEGNTDTQYF.

The chain couples TRBV4-1 to TRBJ2-3. Germline loops: CDR1 MGHRA, CDR2 YSYEKL. This CDR3 contains 16 residues. CDR3 protein: CASSQDFGVSTDTQYF.

The V and J genes are TRBV29-1 and TRBJ2-3; TCRdb calls TRBD2, which cannot be checked without DNA. The CDR3 runs 14 residues. CDR1 is SQVTM and CDR2 is ANQGSEA in the germline V gene. The chain's CDR3 is CSVKASGSTDTQYF.